These 7 T cell receptor beta chains came from one sample sequenced in a study of shared clonotypes between healthy human individuals. The data were produced by immunoSEQ multiplex PCR, yet TCRdb's version contains in-frame clones alone and is incomplete. Among about 1 million clones listed, about 74% were seen once. Material: memory CD4+ T cells sorted from blood. The subset here: CD45RA-negative fraction. These receptors were collected from a man between 18 and 35 years old in good health.

The chain is built from TRBV7-2 and TRBJ2-1; weak D call: TRBD1 (5 bases). V was cut by 2 bases and J by 5 bases, with 13 bases left in between. This CDR3 comprises 15 residues. CDR1 SGHTA and CDR2 FQGNSA come from the germline V gene. CDR3: CASSLWQGNHNEQFF. In nucleotides, the CDR3 is TGTGCCAGCAGCTTATGGCAGGGTAACCACAATGAGCAGTTCTTC.

The V and J genes are TRBV11-2 and TRBJ1-2; unclear D gene. Per the germline V gene, CDR1 is SGHAT and CDR2 is FQNNGV. The V gene lost 5 bases and the J gene lost 4 bases, with 8 bases spanning the gap. CDR3 size: 12 residues. For the CDR3, the DNA is TGTGCCAGCAGCGTCGATCTCTATGGCTACACCTTC. Protein: CASSVDLYGYTF.

V is TRBV19 and J is TRBJ2-7; TRBD1 aligns across 10 bases. V shed 4 bases and J 5 bases; nucleotides not matched to a gene: 5. The CDR3 covers 14 residues. The germline V gene has CDR1 LNHDA and CDR2 SQIVND (reference sequence). CDR3 DNA sequence: TGTGCCAGTAGTACCTCGACAGGGGGCAACGAGCAGTACTTC. Translation: CASSTSTGGNEQYF. Together with reference TRBV19 and TRBJ2-7, the CDR3 gives the full variable domain: DGGITQSPKYLFRKEGQNVTLSCEQNLNHDAMYWYRQDPGQGLRLIYYSQIVNDFQKGDIAEGYSVSREKKESFPLTVTSAQKNPTAFYLCASSTSTGGNEQYFGPGTRLTVT.

This rearrangement joins TRBV4-1 to TRBJ2-7; 7 bases match TRBD2. V shed 0 bases and J 4 bases; nucleotides not matched to a gene: 3. The length of the CDR3 is 14 residues. Germline V gene lookup returns CDR1 MGHRA and CDR2 YSYEKL. CDR3 bases: TGCGCCAGCAGCCAAGATGGGACTAAATACGAGCAGTACTTC. Amino acids: CASSQDGTKYEQYF.

V is TRBV7-2 and J is TRBJ2-1; no reliable D call. The CDR3 totals 13 residues. Germline V CDR1 and CDR2: SGHTA, FQGNSA. Trimming left V 3 bases short and J 6 bases short, with 9 bases between. CDR3 protein: CASSLISPNEQFF. Written as DNA, the CDR3 is TGTGCCAGCAGCTTGATTAGCCCCAATGAGCAGTTCTTC.

The chain is built from TRBV6-5 and TRBJ2-4; D is ambiguous. The CDR3 runs to 13 residues. The V end lost 6 bases, the J end lost 4 bases, and 10 bases lay between the germline ends. Germline V lookup: CDR1 MNHEY, CDR2 SVGAGI. The CDR3 protein is CASRSSQKNIQYF. The CDR3 nucleotides read TGTGCCAGCAGAAGTAGTCAGAAAAACATTCAGTACTTC.

The chain joins TRBV30 to TRBJ2-3, with 7 bases that match TRBD2. Trimming cost V 3 bases and J 3 bases; bases outside gene matches: 9. The germline V gene encodes CDR1 GTSNPN and CDR2 SVGIG (reference sequence). The length of the CDR3 is 15 residues. The CDR3 here is CAWSPIGTTTDTQYF. DNA of the CDR3: TGTGCCTGGAGCCCCATCGGGACTACAACAGATACGCAGTATTTT.